One sample yielded the 19 T cell receptor beta chains listed below, sequenced in a study of breast tumors, draining lymph nodes, adjacent tissues. TCRdb redid the calling of the multiplex PCR reads with MiXCR, one entry per CDR3 protein. The top ten clones hold about 6% of a sample with fewer than 140,000 distinct CDR3 sequences, less than 40% of them seen once. Axillary draining lymph nodes of breast cancer patients supplied the node samples. The sequenced sample was axillary lymph node tissue. The source of these receptors is a female donor with breast cancer. Some clones in this sample may be carry-over from other donors' samples.

The chain links TRBV29-1 to TRBJ2-7; 7 positions agree with TRBD1. Germline assignment: CDR1 SQVTM and CDR2 ANQGSEA. The V gene end was trimmed by 6 bases and the J gene end by 3 bases; junction bases not matched to a gene: 11. This CDR3 comprises 14 residues. CDR3 loop: CSVAEGQSYYEQYV. The CDR3 bases are TGCAGCGTGGCCGAGGGACAGAGCTACTACGAGCAGTACGTC.

This clonotype was seen only a few times. This could be a read error, since a much larger clone is one nucleotide away. The V and J genes are TRBV6-2 or TRBV6-3 and TRBJ1-5; D gene uncertain. Germline V gene sequence: CDR1 MNHEY, CDR2 SVGEGT. CDR3 length: 13 amino acids. V lost 5 bases, J lost 5 bases, and 10 bases lay in between. The CDR3 protein is CASSHGRDQPQHF. DNA for the CDR3: TGTGCCAGCAGTCACGGACGGGATCAGCCCCAGCATTTT.

This clonotype was observed many times. This chain joins TRBV12-3 or TRBV12-4 and TRBJ2-1; 7 bases match TRBD2. The CDR3 sequence is 15 residues long. J lost 3 bases, V lost 7 bases, and 9 bases had no gene match. The CDR3 spells CASNRRESGYNEQFF. The CDR3 DNA follows: TGTGCCAGCAACCGGCGGGAGAGCGGCTACAATGAGCAGTTCTTC.

This clonotype was counted between two and nine times. One end of the junction does not line up with germline, which may come from a read error. The chain has TRBV14 and TRBJ2-1; D is perhaps TRBD1 or TRBD2 (6 bases each). The CDR3 has 17 amino acids. The V gene's germline CDR1 is SGHDN and CDR2 FVKESK. In DNA form, the CDR3 reads TGTGCCAGCAGCCGGCCGGGGGCGGGCGAGAACTACAGTGAGCAGTTCTTC. Translation gives CASSRPGAGENYSEQFF.

This clonotype was detected many times. One end of the junction does not line up with germline, which may come from a read error. This chain joins TRBV19 and TRBJ2-1; the D gene is possibly TRBD2 (6 bases). CDR3 length equals 15 residues. CDR1 is LNHDA and CDR2 is SQIVND in the germline V gene (reference sequence). CDR3 nucleotides: TGTGCCAGTAAGAAGGTCGGGAGATCCTACAATGAGCAGTCCTTC. Amino acids: CASKKVGRSYNEQSF.

Only a few counts were recorded for this clonotype. It may be a read error: a sequence one base away is much more abundant. V and J are TRBV6-1 and TRBJ1-2; the D gene is possibly TRBD1 (5 bases). The length of the CDR3 is 12 residues. The V end lost 5 bases, the J end lost 7 bases, and 11 bases lay between the germline ends. The germline V gene encodes CDR1 MNHNS and CDR2 SASEGT. The CDR3: CASSLDIRGYTF. CDR3 DNA sequence: TGTGCCAGCAGTCTGGACATCCGTGGCTACACCTTC.

This clonotype was seen a few times. This may stem from a read error, because a much larger clone lies one nucleotide away. CDR3 sequence: CASGTGLDTQYF. The CDR3, as DNA: TGTGCCAGCGGCACAGGGTTGGATACGCAGTATTTT. This chain links TRBV6-2 or TRBV6-3 with TRBJ2-3; D may be TRBD1 (6 bases). Germline lookup yields CDR1 MNHEY and CDR2 SVGEGT. The germline V and J ends were trimmed by 8 bases and 6 bases, with 12 bases remaining between them. This CDR3 is 12 amino acids long.

This clonotype was picked up many times. This may be a read error, as it is one base from a much larger clone. The chain carries TRBV29-1 and TRBJ1-2, with D unresolved. This CDR3 has 15 amino acids. Between the trimmed V and J ends, which lost 2 bases and 0 bases, there was a span of 13 bases. Germline V CDR1 and CDR2: SQVTM, ANQGSEA. CDR3 in DNA: TGCAGCGTTGAAAGGACTATATACCCTAACTATGGCTACACCTTC. Its protein product is CSVERTIYPNYGYTF.

The rearrangement links TRBV9 to TRBJ1-6, with 8 bases aligning to TRBD1. The junction had 13 bases not matched to a gene; V was cut back by 7 bases and J by 13 bases. Germline values: CDR1 SGDLS, CDR2 YYNGEE. The CDR3 consists of 14 residues. CDR3 DNA sequence: TGTGCCAGCGGCCCCGGACAGGGAAGTTCTCCCCTCCACTTT. Protein product: CASGPGQGSSPLHF.

V is TRBV6-1 and J is TRBJ1-5; D call uncertain. The germline V gene encodes CDR1 MNHNS and CDR2 SASEGT. This CDR3 contains 12 residues. Trimming shortened V by 6 bases and J by 0 bases, and 3 bases separated the two germline ends. The CDR3 sequence: CASSHSNQPQHF. The CDR3 DNA is TGTGCCAGCAGCCATAGCAATCAGCCCCAGCATTTT.

The chain combines TRBV11-2 with TRBJ2-3; TRBD2 matches 10 bases. Germline CDR1 and CDR2: SGHAT and FQNNGV. J gave up 11 bases and V 1 base, and 15 bases lay outside the gene matches. CDR3 length equals 17 residues. DNA of the CDR3: TGTGCCAGCAGCTTAGCCCTTCTAGCGGGGGCCTACAATGAGCAGTATTTT. Translation: CASSLALLAGAYNEQYF.

The chain employs TRBV2 and TRBJ1-2; D remains unclear. The CDR3 covers 14 residues. V gave up 7 bases and J gave up 0 bases, with 12 bases separating them. The germline V gene encodes CDR1 SNHLY and CDR2 FYNNEI. CDR3 protein: CASIYTTTNYGYTF. In nucleotides, the CDR3 is TGTGCCAGCATCTACACTACGACTAACTATGGCTACACCTTC.

This clonotype was picked up a small number of times. This chain connects TRBV5-1 to TRBJ1-1; D is undetermined. Germline CDR1 SGHRS, CDR2 YFSETQ. The CDR3 runs to 15 residues. V was trimmed by 2 bases and J by 2 bases, leaving 13 bases between them. CDR3 region: CASSFLAGPNTEAFF. The CDR3 DNA sequence: TGCGCCAGCAGCTTCTTGGCAGGCCCTAACACTGAAGCTTTCTTT.

J is TRBJ2-5 and V is TRBV5-6; possible D gene TRBD2, 5 bases. This CDR3 is built from 14 residues. CDR1 and CDR2 from the germline V gene are SGHDT and YYEEEE. V lost 1 base and J 4 bases, leaving 11 bases between the germline ends. The CDR3 DNA follows: TGTGCCAGCAGCTTGCCCGGGGAAGGAGAGACCCAGTACTTC. Its translation is CASSLPGEGETQYF. Drawing the rest from reference TRBV5-6 and TRBJ2-5, the complete variable domain is DAGVTQSPTHLIKTRGQQVTLRCSPKSGHDTVSWYQQALGQGPQFIFQYYEEEERQRGNFPDRFSGHQFPNYSSELNVNALLLGDSALYLCASSLPGEGETQYFGPGTRLLVL.

This clonotype was observed at least ten times. The CDR3 DNA sequence: TGTGCCAGCAGGCAGGGACAGTCAAGCTCCTACGAGCAGTACTTC. Translated, it gives CASRQGQSSSYEQYF. The chain combines TRBV6-5 with TRBJ2-7, with 7 bases that match TRBD1. J was trimmed by 0 bases and V by 6 bases; bases with no gene match: 8. This CDR3 has 15 amino acids. Per the germline V gene, CDR1 is MNHEY and CDR2 is SVGAGI.

There are many counts of this clonotype. The V gene is TRBV4-2, the J gene TRBJ2-3; no clear D. There are 17 residues in the CDR3. Trimming left V 1 base short and J 5 bases short, with 19 bases between. Per the germline V gene, CDR1 is LGHNA and CDR2 is YNFKEQ. Here the CDR3 reads CASSQGVVGTSGDTQYF. The CDR3 DNA sequence: TGTGCCAGCAGCCAAGGGGTAGTGGGTACATCCGGAGATACGCAGTATTTT.

This clonotype was observed at least ten times. This chain joins TRBV5-6 and TRBJ2-2; D possibly corresponds to TRBD1 (5 bases). The V gene's germline CDR1 is SGHDT and CDR2 YYEEEE. This CDR3 spans 16 amino acids. Trimming stripped 0 bases from V and 2 bases from J, with 11 bases between. As DNA, the CDR3 is TGTGCCAGCAGCTTGGCAACGGACACAAACACCGGGGAGCTGTTTTTT. Translated: CASSLATDTNTGELFF.

In this sample, this clonotype turned up many times. This chain links TRBV9 with TRBJ2-7, with D perhaps TRBD2 (6 bases). V lost 3 bases and J 2 bases, leaving 9 bases between the germline ends. This CDR3 has 13 amino acids. Germline CDR1 SGDLS, CDR2 YYNGEE. CDR3 in amino acids: CASSAGTPYEQYF. CDR3 coding DNA: TGTGCCAGCAGCGCCGGGACTCCCTACGAGCAGTACTTC.

This clonotype was detected many times. V is TRBV7-9 and J is TRBJ2-5; 15 bases map to TRBD2. The ends lost 5 bases at V and 2 bases at J; junction bases unmatched: 6. Germline loops: CDR1 SEHNR, CDR2 FQNEAQ (reference sequence). The CDR3 sequence is 17 residues long. DNA of the CDR3: TGTGCCAGCAGCCGAGGACTAGCGGGAGGGAATCAAGAGACCCAGTACTTC. Translation gives CASSRGLAGGNQETQYF.